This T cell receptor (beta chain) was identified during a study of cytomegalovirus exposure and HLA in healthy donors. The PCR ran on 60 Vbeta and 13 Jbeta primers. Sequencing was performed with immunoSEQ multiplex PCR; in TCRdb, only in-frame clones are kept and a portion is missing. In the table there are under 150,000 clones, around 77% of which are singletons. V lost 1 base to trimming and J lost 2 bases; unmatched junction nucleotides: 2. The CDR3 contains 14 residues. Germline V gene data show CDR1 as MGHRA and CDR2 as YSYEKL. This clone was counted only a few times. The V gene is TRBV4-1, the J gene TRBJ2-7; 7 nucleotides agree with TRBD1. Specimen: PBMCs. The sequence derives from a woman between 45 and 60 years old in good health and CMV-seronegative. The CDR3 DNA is TGCGCCAGCAGCCAAGCGGGACAGCCCTACGAGCAGTACTTC. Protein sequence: CASSQAGQPYEQYF.